The clone carrying this TCR beta chain came up a few times. Its specificity is unknown. Controls had myeloablative marrow grafts with methotrexate and calcineurin inhibitor, sampled at 1 year. Only in-frame clones appear in the TCRdb table, and some are missing; sequencing was by immunoSEQ multiplex PCR. This table has about 16,000 clones, around nine tenths appearing once. This sample was included in a study of T cells after posttransplantation cyclophosphamide. Study findings and constraints: Donor CD8+ memory clones often dominated recipient blood repertoires at later times. TRB clonality was highly associated with recipient CMV seropositivity and reactivation.

Germline lookup yields CDR1 MDHEN and CDR2 SYDVKM. With V trimmed by 5 bases and J by 1 base, 9 bases remained unmatched. This CDR3 is 17 amino acids long. Sequenced material: PBMCs, taken after an allogeneic stem cell transplant with a calcineurin inhibitor and methotrexate. The chain links TRBV28 to TRBJ1-5, with 9 bases lining up with TRBD1. The receptor was derived from a male patient in his fifties who received an allogeneic stem cell transplant from an unrelated donor, was CMV-positive, and had chronic GVHD only. Among the T cells, some may be from the graft donor. The CDR3 region is CASSPRDRVLSNQPQHF. Written as DNA, the CDR3 is TGTGCCAGCAGTCCCCGGGACAGGGTGTTAAGCAATCAGCCCCAGCATTTT.